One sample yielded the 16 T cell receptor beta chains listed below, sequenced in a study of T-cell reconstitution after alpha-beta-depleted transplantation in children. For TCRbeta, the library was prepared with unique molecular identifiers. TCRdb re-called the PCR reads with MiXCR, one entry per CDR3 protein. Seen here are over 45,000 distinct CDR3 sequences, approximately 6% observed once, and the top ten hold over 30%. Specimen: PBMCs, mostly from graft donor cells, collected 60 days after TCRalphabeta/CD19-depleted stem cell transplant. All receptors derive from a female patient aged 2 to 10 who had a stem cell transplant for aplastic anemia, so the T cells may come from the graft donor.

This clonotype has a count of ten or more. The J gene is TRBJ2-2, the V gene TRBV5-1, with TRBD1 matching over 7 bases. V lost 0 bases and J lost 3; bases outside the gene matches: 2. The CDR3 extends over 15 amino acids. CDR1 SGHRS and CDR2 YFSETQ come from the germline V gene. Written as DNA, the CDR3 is TGCGCCAGCAGCTTGGCACAGGGGTACACCGGGGAGCTGTTTTTT. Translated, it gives CASSLAQGYTGELFF.

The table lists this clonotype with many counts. In DNA, the CDR3 is TGTGCCAGCAGTGAGCCGATAAATTATTCACCCCTCCACTTT. Residues: CASSEPINYSPLHF. This chain joins TRBV6-1 and TRBJ1-6, with D unclear. The CDR3 is 14 residues long. With 3 bases removed from V and 8 bases from J, the gap between germline ends came to 11 bases. Per the germline V gene, CDR1 is MNHNS and CDR2 is SASEGT.

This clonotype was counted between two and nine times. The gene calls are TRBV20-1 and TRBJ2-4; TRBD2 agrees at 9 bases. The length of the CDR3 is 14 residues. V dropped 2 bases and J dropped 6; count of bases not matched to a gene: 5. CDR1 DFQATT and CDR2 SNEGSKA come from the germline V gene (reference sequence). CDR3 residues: CSARPGTSPNIQYF. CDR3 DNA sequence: TGCAGTGCTAGACCCGGGACTAGCCCAAACATTCAGTACTTC.

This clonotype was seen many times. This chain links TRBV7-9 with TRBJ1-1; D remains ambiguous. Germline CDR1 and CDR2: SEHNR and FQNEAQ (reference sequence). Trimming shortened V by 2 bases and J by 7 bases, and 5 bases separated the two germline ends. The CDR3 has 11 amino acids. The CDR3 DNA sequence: TGTGCCAGCAGCTTAAGAGGTGAAGCTTTCTTT. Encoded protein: CASSLRGEAFF.

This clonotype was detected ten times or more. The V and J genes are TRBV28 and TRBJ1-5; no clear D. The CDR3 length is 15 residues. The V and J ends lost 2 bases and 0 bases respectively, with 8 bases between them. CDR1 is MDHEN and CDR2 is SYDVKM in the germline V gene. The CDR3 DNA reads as TGTGCCAGCAGTTTAGTAGTCTATAGCAATCAGCCCCAGCATTTT. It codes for CASSLVVYSNQPQHF.

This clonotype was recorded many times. CDR3 sequence: CASRETSATYNEQFF. DNA of the CDR3: TGTGCCAGCAGGGAGACATCGGCAACCTACAATGAGCAGTTCTTC. This rearrangement joins TRBV5-8 to TRBJ2-1, with D hard to call. V was clipped by 5 bases and J by 2 bases, with 14 bases between them. CDR1 SGHTS and CDR2 YDEGEE come from the germline V gene. This CDR3 is 15 amino acids long.

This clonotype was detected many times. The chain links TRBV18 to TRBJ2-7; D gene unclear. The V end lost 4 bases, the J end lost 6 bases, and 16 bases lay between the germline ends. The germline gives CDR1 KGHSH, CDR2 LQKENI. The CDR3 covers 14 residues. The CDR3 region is CASSQGKALCEQYF. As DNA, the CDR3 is TGTGCCAGCTCACAGGGAAAGGCACTCTGCGAGCAGTACTTC.

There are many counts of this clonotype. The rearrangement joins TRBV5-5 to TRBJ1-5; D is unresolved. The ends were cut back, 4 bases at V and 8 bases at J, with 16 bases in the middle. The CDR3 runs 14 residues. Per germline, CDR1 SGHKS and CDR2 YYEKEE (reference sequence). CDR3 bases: TGTGCCAGCAGCCGAACGCCCATATCGGAGCCCCAGCATTTT. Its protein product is CASSRTPISEPQHF.

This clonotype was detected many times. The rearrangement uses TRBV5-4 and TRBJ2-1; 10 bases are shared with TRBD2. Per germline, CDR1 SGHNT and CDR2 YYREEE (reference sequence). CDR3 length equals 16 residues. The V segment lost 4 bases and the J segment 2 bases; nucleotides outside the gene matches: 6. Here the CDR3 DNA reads TGTGCCAGCAGCCCCGGGACTAGCGCTACCTACAATGAGCAGTTCTTC. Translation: CASSPGTSATYNEQFF.

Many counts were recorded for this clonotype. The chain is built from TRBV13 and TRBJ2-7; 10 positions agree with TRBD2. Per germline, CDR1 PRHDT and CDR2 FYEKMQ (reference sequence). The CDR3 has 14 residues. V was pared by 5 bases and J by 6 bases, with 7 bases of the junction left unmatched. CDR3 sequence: CASSQKREGGEQYF. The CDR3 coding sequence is TGTGCCAGCAGCCAAAAGCGGGAGGGAGGCGAGCAGTACTTC.

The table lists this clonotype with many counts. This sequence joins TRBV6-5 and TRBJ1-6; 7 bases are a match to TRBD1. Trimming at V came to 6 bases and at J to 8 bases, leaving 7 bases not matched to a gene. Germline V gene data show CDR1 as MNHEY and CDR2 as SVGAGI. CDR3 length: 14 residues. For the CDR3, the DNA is TGTGCCAGCAGACGTACAGGGGTAGATTCACCCCTCCACTTT. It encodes CASRRTGVDSPLHF.

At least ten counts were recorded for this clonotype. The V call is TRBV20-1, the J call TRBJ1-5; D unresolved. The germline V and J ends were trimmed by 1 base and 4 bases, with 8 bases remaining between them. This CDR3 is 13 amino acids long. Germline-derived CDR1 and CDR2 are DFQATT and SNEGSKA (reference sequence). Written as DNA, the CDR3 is TGCAGTGCTAGAGCGCCGGGGAATCAGCCCCAGCATTTT. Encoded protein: CSARAPGNQPQHF.

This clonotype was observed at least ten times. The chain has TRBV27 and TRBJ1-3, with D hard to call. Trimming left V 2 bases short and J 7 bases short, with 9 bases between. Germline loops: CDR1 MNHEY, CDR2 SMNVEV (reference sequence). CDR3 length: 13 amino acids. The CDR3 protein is CASSLRWENTIYF. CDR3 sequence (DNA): TGTGCCAGCAGTTTAAGATGGGAGAACACCATATATTTT.

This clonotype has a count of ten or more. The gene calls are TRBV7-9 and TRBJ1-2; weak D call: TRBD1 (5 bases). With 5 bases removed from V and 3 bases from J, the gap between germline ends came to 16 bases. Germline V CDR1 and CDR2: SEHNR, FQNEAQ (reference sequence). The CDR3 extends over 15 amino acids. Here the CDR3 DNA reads TGTGCCAGCAGCCCCGGGACTTGGCAGGACTATGGCTACACCTTC. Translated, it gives CASSPGTWQDYGYTF.

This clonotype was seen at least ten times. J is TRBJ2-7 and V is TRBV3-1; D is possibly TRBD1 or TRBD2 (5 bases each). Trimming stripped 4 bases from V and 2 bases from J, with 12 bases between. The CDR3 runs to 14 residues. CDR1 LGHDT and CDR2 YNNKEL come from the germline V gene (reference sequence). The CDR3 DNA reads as TGTGCCAGCAGCCCCTCCCGGGGCCCCTACGAGCAGTACTTC. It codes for CASSPSRGPYEQYF.

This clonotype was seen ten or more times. In DNA, the CDR3 is TGTGCCACCATGCGGTGGAGCTCCTACAATGAGCAGTTCTTC. Protein sequence: CATMRWSSYNEQFF. The gene calls are TRBV12-3 or TRBV12-4 and TRBJ2-1; unclear D gene. V dropped 10 bases and J dropped 0 bases, with 13 bases sitting between them. The CDR3 length is 14 residues.